These 18 T cell receptor beta chains were all obtained from the same sample, sequenced in a study of blood T cells in healthy people across ages (dated by TCRdb to about 2015). Library preparation used 5' RACE. Sequencing took place on an Illumina HiSeq 2500. A second PCR of roughly 6 to 12 cycles was run with a J-beta primer mix and a sample-barcoded 5' primer. Using fastp trimming at Q25 and MiXCR clonotype assembly, TCRdb reanalyzed the public sequencing data and kept in-frame beta chains. CDR3 protein sequences are deduplicated, and each keeps its most common genes and DNA. The sample data list 1 million to 1.2 million distinct CDR3 sequences, and around two fifths of these were observed just once. The ten largest clones represent 13% of the sample. The material sequenced was blood. The receptors derive from a young man in good health.

This sequence joins TRBV12-3 or TRBV12-4 and TRBJ1-5; D is uncertain. V lost 3 bases and J 4 bases, leaving 10 bases between the germline ends. This CDR3 has 14 residues. The CDR3 coding sequence is TGTGCCAGCAGTTTTCGCGCAGATAATCAGCCCCAGCATTTT. Translated, it gives CASSFRADNQPQHF.

As for this clonotype: One junction end disagrees with the germline gene, perhaps due to a read error. The chain's CDR3 is CASSLATGGLSNSPLHF. CDR3 coding DNA: TGTGCTAGCAGCTTAGCGACAGGGGGCCTGAGTAATTCACCCCTCCACTTT. The chain joins TRBV7-9 to TRBJ1-6, with 10 bases identical to TRBD1. Germline V CDR1 and CDR2: SEHNR, FQNEAQ (reference sequence). CDR3 length: 17 residues.

The chain joins TRBV2 to TRBJ2-3; D is ambiguous. The CDR3 has 12 residues. V was trimmed by 4 bases and J by 14 bases, leaving 16 bases between them. CDR1 and CDR2 from the germline V gene are SNHLY and FYNNEI. CDR3 in amino acids: CASSGNGSGRYF. The CDR3, as DNA: TGTGCCAGCAGTGGGAATGGGTCAGGCCGGTATTTT.

Regarding this clonotype: A junction end diverges from the germline sequence, so it may reflect a read error. The rearrangement links TRBV10-3 to TRBJ2-1; TRBD1 agrees at 9 bases. CDR3 length equals 17 residues. Germline CDR1 is ENHRY and CDR2 is SYGVKD. CDR3 amino acids: CTISEPRTGAPYNEQFF. DNA for the CDR3: TGTACCATCAGTGAGCCTCGGACAGGGGCTCCTTACAATGAGCAGTTCTTC.

The genes are TRBV5-1 and TRBJ1-5; D is unresolved. The CDR3 spans 14 residues. V was clipped by 7 bases and J by 0 bases, with 11 bases between them. CDR1 and CDR2 (germline): SGHRS, YFSETQ. This chain's CDR3 is CASWSGDSNQPQHF. For the CDR3, the DNA is TGCGCCAGCTGGTCCGGGGATAGCAATCAGCCCCAGCATTTT. The entire variable domain, with the rest obtained from reference TRBV5-1 and TRBJ1-5, is as follows: KAGVTQTPRYLIKTRGQQVTLSCSPISGHRSVSWYQQTPGQGLQFLFEYFSETQRNKGNFPGRFSGRQFSNSRSEMNVSTLELGDSALYLCASWSGDSNQPQHFGDGTRLSIL.

The rearrangement joins TRBV5-1 to TRBJ2-3; D is unclear. V lost 3 bases, J lost 7 bases, and 12 bases lay in between. CDR1 is SGHRS, CDR2 YFSETQ, per germline. The CDR3 is 13 amino acids. In nucleotides, the CDR3 is TGCGCCAGCAGCTCCCTGACTGCCAATACGCAGTATTTT. This codes for CASSSLTANTQYF.

CDR3 DNA sequence: TGTGCCAGCAGTTTAGTGCGGGGGGGCGGGAGTGAGCAGTTCTTC. It codes for CASSLVRGGGSEQFF. The chain is built from TRBV12-3 or TRBV12-4 and TRBJ2-1, with 9 bases fitting TRBD2. The CDR3 sequence is 15 residues long. The V gene end was trimmed by 1 base and the J gene end by 9 bases; junction bases not matched to a gene: 7.

This clonotype was seen many times. The V and J genes are TRBV12-3 or TRBV12-4 and TRBJ2-4; no firm D call. The CDR3 sequence is 14 residues long. The V end was cut by 5 bases, the J end by 7 bases, with 15 bases between. CDR3 nucleotide sequence: TGTGCCAGCAGTCCCCGGGCAGAATTGAACATTCAGTACTTC. Translation gives CASSPRAELNIQYF.

This clonotype was observed a few times. The chain joins TRBV2 to TRBJ1-2; D not resolved. V lost 0 bases to trimming and J lost 2 bases, with 13 bases between them. The CDR3 contains 16 residues. The germline CDR1 and CDR2 sequences are SNHLY and FYNNEI. CDR3 bases: TGTGCCAGCAGTGAAGCGCCCCCAGGATCCAACTATGGCTACACCTTC. Encoded protein: CASSEAPPGSNYGYTF.

The table lists this clonotype with a few counts. V usage is TRBV20-1 and J usage is TRBJ2-7; weak D call: TRBD1 (5 bases). CDR1 is DFQATT, CDR2 SNEGSKA, per germline (reference sequence). This CDR3 spans 13 amino acids. The V end was cut by 3 bases, the J end by 1 base, with 10 bases between. The CDR3 nucleotides are TGCAGTGCTAGCGTGGACACTTCCTACGAGCAGTACTTC. Protein: CSASVDTSYEQYF.

The rearrangement uses TRBV7-2 and TRBJ1-6; 8 bases agree with TRBD1. V shed 9 bases and J 5 bases; nucleotides not matched to a gene: 12. The CDR3 is made up of 16 amino acids. The germline CDR1 and CDR2 sequences are SGHTA and FQGNSA. DNA of the CDR3: TGTGCCAGTAAGCCGGGACAGGAACTGCATAATTCACCCCTCCACTTT. This encodes CASKPGQELHNSPLHF.

This chain links TRBV20-1 with TRBJ2-1, with 7 positions matching TRBD2. Germline CDR1 and CDR2: DFQATT and SNEGSKA (reference sequence). This CDR3 contains 15 residues. With 5 bases clipped from V and 3 bases from J, the junction kept 10 bases outside the gene matches. The CDR3 reads CSAVGRRDYYNEQFF. DNA for the CDR3: TGCAGTGCTGTAGGGAGGAGGGACTACTACAATGAGCAGTTCTTC.

The CDR3: CARSQGRNYGYTF. Written as DNA, the CDR3 is TGTGCCAGGTCCCAGGGACGGAACTATGGCTACACCTTC. V and J are TRBV7-2 and TRBJ1-2, with a tentative D call TRBD1 (5 bases). The V and J ends lost 9 bases and 2 bases respectively, with 13 bases between them. This CDR3 is 13 amino acids long. The germline V gene encodes CDR1 SGHTA and CDR2 FQGNSA.

The rearrangement uses TRBV18 and TRBJ1-4; D ambiguous. The CDR3 length is 12 residues. V gave up 3 bases and J gave up 7 bases, with 6 bases separating them. Germline loops: CDR1 KGHSH, CDR2 LQKENI. The CDR3 here is CASSPTSEKLFF. CDR3 nucleotides: TGTGCCAGCTCACCGACGAGTGAAAAACTGTTTTTT. Drawing the rest from reference TRBV18 and TRBJ1-4, the complete variable domain is NAGVMQNPRHLVRRRGQEARLRCSPMKGHSHVYWYRQLPEEGLKFMVYLQKENIIDESGMPKERFSAEFPKEGPSILRIQQVVRGDSAAYFCASSPTSEKLFFGSGTQLSVL.

The chain joins TRBV6-6 to TRBJ2-3; D perhaps matches TRBD1 (6 bases). V was clipped by 2 bases and J by 0 bases, with 9 bases between them. Germline CDR1 is MNHNY and CDR2 is SVGAGI (reference sequence). This CDR3 is 15 amino acids long. The CDR3, as DNA: TGTGCCAGCAGTTACCCCCAGGGGAGCACAGATACGCAGTATTTT. This sequence encodes CASSYPQGSTDTQYF.

This clonotype has ten or more counts. This chain connects TRBV27 to TRBJ2-2, with TRBD2 as a possible D gene (6 bases). V shed 5 bases and J shed 1 base, with 8 bases lying between them. CDR3 length: 14 residues. The germline V gene encodes CDR1 MNHEY and CDR2 SMNVEV (reference sequence). CDR3 bases: TGTGCCAGCAGTGGGGGACTGAACACCGGGGAGCTGTTTTTT. This translates into CASSGGLNTGELFF.

In its sample, this clonotype was seen once. The chain couples TRBV25-1 to TRBJ1-4; possibly TRBD1 for D (5 bases). V was clipped by 2 bases and J by 0 bases, with 10 bases between them. The CDR3 runs 16 residues. CDR1 MGHDK and CDR2 SYGVNS come from the germline V gene. The CDR3 loop reads CASSEQGGATNEKLFF. The DNA for the CDR3 is TGTGCCAGCAGTGAACAGGGCGGAGCAACTAATGAAAAACTGTTTTTT.

This clonotype has more than one count but fewer than ten. V is TRBV4-2 and J is TRBJ2-1; D not resolved. Deletions cut 0 bases from V and 12 bases from J, with 12 bases between. Germline CDR1 reads LGHNA; CDR2 reads YNFKEQ. The CDR3 is 13 amino acids. CDR3 loop: CASSQDIGDAQFF. The CDR3 nucleotides are TGTGCCAGCAGCCAAGATATAGGTGACGCGCAGTTCTTC.